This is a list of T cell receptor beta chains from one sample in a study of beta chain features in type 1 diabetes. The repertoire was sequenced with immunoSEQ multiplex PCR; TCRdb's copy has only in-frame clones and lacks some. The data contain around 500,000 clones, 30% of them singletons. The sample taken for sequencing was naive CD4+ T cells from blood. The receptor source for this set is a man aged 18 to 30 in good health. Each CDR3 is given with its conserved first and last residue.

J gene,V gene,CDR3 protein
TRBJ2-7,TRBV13,CASSFRQGIRDEQYF
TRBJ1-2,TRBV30,CAWSVPPRGDYGYTF
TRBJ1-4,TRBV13,CASSLNRVQEKLFF
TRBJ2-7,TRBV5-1,CASSFATSGSTYEQYF
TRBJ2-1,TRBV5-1,CASSLIPPSLGQFF
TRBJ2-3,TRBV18,CASSPPATGGPTQYF
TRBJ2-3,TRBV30,CAWSVGEVDTQYF
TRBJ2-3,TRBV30,CAWDRGQMGTDTQYF
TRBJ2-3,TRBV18,CASSPLPTGDTQYF
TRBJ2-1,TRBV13,CASSLRGTSGTAEQFF
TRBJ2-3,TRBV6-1,CASSQRPSTDTQYF
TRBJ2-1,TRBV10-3,CAISELDYNEQFF
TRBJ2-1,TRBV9,CASSNAGDNEQFF
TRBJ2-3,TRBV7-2,CASSLWGDTQYF
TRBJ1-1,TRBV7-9,CASSPDGNTEAFF
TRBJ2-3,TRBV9,CASSVGTDTQYF
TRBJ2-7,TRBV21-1,CASSKEPESEYEQYF
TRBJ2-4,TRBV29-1,CSVASAKNIQYF
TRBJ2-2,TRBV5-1,CASSWGLAGAELFF
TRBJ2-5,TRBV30,CAYRYQGFQETQYF